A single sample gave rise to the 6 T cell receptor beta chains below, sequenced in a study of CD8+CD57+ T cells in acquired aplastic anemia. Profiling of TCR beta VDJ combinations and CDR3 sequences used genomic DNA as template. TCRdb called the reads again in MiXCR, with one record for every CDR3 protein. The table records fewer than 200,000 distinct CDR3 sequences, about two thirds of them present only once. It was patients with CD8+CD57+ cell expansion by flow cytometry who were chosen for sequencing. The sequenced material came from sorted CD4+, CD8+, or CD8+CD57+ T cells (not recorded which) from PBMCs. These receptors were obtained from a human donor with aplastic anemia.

The DNA for the CDR3 is TGCAGTGCTAGATTGAGCTATAGCTACGAGCAGTACTTC. As protein: CSARLSYSYEQYF. The V and J genes are TRBV20-1 and TRBJ2-7; no clear D gene. Germline V gives CDR1 DFQATT, CDR2 SNEGSKA (reference sequence). The CDR3 covers 13 residues. V was trimmed by 2 bases and J by 3 bases, leaving 11 bases between them.

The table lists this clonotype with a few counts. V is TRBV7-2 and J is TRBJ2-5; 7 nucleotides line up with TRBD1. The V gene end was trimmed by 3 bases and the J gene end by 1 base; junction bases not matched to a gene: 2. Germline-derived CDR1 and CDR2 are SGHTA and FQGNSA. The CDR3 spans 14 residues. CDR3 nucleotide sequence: TGTGCCAGCAGCTTGAGGGACAGCCAAGAGACCCAGTACTTC. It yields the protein CASSLRDSQETQYF.

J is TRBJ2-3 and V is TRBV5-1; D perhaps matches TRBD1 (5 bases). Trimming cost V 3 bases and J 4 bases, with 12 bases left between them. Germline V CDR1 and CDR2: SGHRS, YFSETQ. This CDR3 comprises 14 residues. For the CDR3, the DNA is TGCGCCAGCAGCTGGGGCGTAGGGGCAGATACGCAGTATTTT. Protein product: CASSWGVGADTQYF.

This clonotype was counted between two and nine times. The CDR3 sequence is CAIRGVQETQYF. The CDR3 bases are TGTGCCATCCGAGGGGTTCAAGAGACCCAGTACTTC. The J gene is TRBJ2-5, the V gene TRBV10-3; TRBD1 or TRBD2 may be the D gene (5 bases each). The germline CDR1 and CDR2 sequences are ENHRY and SYGVKD. V was pared by 8 bases and J by 2 bases, with 9 bases between. The CDR3 spans 12 residues.

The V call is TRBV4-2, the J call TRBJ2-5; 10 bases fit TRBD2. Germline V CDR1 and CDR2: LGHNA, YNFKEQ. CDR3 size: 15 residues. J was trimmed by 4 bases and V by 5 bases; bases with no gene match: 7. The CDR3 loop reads CASSVQREGSETQYF. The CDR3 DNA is TGTGCCAGCAGCGTTCAGCGGGAGGGTTCAGAGACCCAGTACTTC.

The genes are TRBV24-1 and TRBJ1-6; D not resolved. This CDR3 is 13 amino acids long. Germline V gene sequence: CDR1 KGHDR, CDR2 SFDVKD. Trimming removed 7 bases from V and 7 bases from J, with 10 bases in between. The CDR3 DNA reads TGTGCCACCAGAGGAGACTTGAATTCACCCCTCCACTTT. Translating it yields CATRGDLNSPLHF.